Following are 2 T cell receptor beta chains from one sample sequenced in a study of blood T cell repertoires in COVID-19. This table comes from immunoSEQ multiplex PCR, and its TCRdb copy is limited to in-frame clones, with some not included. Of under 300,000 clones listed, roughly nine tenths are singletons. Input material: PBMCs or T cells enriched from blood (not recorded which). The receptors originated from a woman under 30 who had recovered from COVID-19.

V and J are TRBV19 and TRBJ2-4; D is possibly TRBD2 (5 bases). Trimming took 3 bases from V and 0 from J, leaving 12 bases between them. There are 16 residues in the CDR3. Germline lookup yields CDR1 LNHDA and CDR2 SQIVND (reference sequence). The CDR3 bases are TGTGCCAGTAGTATTTCGGACTTTCTAGCCAAAAACATTCAGTACTTC. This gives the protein CASSISDFLAKNIQYF. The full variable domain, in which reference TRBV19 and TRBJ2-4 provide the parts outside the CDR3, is DGGITQSPKYLFRKEGQNVTLSCEQNLNHDAMYWYRQDPGQGLRLIYYSQIVNDFQKGDIAEGYSVSREKKESFPLTVTSAQKNPTAFYLCASSISDFLAKNIQYFGAGTRLSVL.

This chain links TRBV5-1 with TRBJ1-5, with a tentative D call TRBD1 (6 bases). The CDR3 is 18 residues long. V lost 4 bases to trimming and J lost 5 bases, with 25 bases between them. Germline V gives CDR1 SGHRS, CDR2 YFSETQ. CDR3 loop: CASSPNPLDSRVDQPQHF. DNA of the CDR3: TGCGCCAGCAGCCCCAACCCCCTGGACAGTAGGGTCGATCAGCCCCAGCATTTT. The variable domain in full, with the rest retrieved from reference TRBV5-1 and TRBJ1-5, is KAGVTQTPRYLIKTRGQQVTLSCSPISGHRSVSWYQQTPGQGLQFLFEYFSETQRNKGNFPGRFSGRQFSNSRSEMNVSTLELGDSALYLCASSPNPLDSRVDQPQHFGDGTRLSIL.